This TCR beta chain was retrieved from a study of T cell responses to AZD1222 COVID-19 vaccine. For this clone: Its cognate antigen is unknown.

TCRdb's table, derived via immunoSEQ multiplex PCR, lists solely in-frame clones and lacks some. This table holds 100,000 to 130,000 clones, 75% to 95% found once. This CDR3 region has 17 residues. The germline V gene encodes CDR1 MGHRA and CDR2 YSYEKL. Trimming removed 0 bases from V and 5 bases from J; junction bases left unmatched: 12. Study-wide results and caveats: Of spike-specific TCRs, nearly half reportedly target regions left unmutated in variants.

The TCR comes from an adult who received the AZD1222 COVID-19 vaccine. The sequencing used peripheral blood, collected 28 days after the second AZD1222 dose. V and J are TRBV4-1 and TRBJ2-5, with 7 bases identical to TRBD2. CDR3 nucleotide sequence: TGCGCCAGCAGCCAAGAACCGGTGTGGGAGGGGAGGGAGACCCAGTACTTC. Translated, it gives CASSQEPVWEGRETQYF.